Below are 8 T cell receptor beta chains sequenced from a single sample in a study of T-cell memory formation after mild COVID-19. A single record per CDR3 protein comes from TCRdb applying MiXCR to the 5' RACE reads. The table shows roughly 500,000 distinct CDR3 sequences, with around 21% occurring only once. The source material was PBMCs or a T cell subset sorted from them (not recorded which). These receptors originate from an adult woman who had mild COVID-19 (a few samples of this study predate the infection). Cell type and time point are not known.

Worth noting for this clonotype: A much larger clonotype is one base distant, so this may be a read error. The chain combines TRBV4-3 with TRBJ2-4, with 9 bases that match TRBD2. Germline V gene sequence: CDR1 LGHNA, CDR2 YSLEER. V was clipped by 0 bases and J by 4 bases; unmatched bases: 7. The CDR3 extends over 17 amino acids. The CDR3 region has the DNA TGCGCCAGCAGCCAAGATAGCGGGAGTACGTGTAAAAACATTCAGTACTTC. Translated, it gives CASSQDSGSTCKNIQYF.

This clonotype was seen only a few times. The CDR3 coding sequence is TGTGCCAGTAGTATCCAACAGGGGTACACCGGGGAGCTGTTTTTT. Its translation: CASSIQQGYTGELFF. The gene calls are TRBV19 and TRBJ2-2, with TRBD1 matching over 7 bases. V dropped 3 bases and J dropped 3; count of bases not matched to a gene: 4. Germline lookup yields CDR1 LNHDA and CDR2 SQIVND (reference sequence). The CDR3 has 15 residues.

The rearrangement joins TRBV7-2 to TRBJ2-7; D not resolved. Trimming removed 5 bases at V and 7 bases at J, with 15 bases between. Germline assignment: CDR1 SGHTA and CDR2 FQGNSA. This CDR3 spans 13 amino acids. The DNA of the CDR3 is TGTGCCAGCAGCCCTTCCCCGTCGGGTGAGCAGTACTTC. Translated, it gives CASSPSPSGEQYF.

CDR3 in amino acids: CASSLPGLEQYF. CDR3 nucleotide sequence: TGTGCCAGCAGCTTGCCGGGCCTGGAGCAGTATTTT. The chain uses TRBV7-9 and TRBJ2-3, with D uncertain. The germline gives CDR1 SEHNR, CDR2 FQNEAQ (reference sequence). The CDR3 loop spans 12 amino acids. The ends were cut back, 3 bases at V and 11 bases at J, with 12 bases in the middle.

The rearrangement uses TRBV12-3 or TRBV12-4 and TRBJ2-3, with 8 bases identical to TRBD2. V gave up 6 bases and J gave up 1 base; unmatched junction bases: 6. The CDR3 totals 15 residues. This CDR3 is CASRLGGGRTDTQYF. CDR3 coding DNA: TGTGCCAGCAGGCTCGGCGGGGGGCGCACAGATACGCAGTATTTT.

CDR3 residues: CASSLGTVAEAFF. CDR3 DNA sequence: TGTGCCAGCAGCCTTGGGACAGTGGCTGAAGCTTTCTTT. The chain recombines TRBV9 with TRBJ1-1; 7 bases line up with TRBD1. V lost 4 bases and J lost 6; bases outside the gene matches: 6. The CDR3 consists of 13 residues. Looked up from germline, CDR1 is SGDLS and CDR2 is YYNGEE. The entire variable domain, with the rest obtained from reference TRBV9 and TRBJ1-1, is as follows: DSGVTQTPKHLITATGQRVTLRCSPRSGDLSVYWYQQSLDQGLQFLIQYYNGEERAKGNILERFSAQQFPDLHSELNLSSLELGDSALYFCASSLGTVAEAFFGQGTRLTVV.

A single count supports this clonotype. The gene calls are TRBV5-6 and TRBJ2-1, with 8 bases lining up with TRBD2. Per germline, CDR1 SGHDT and CDR2 YYEEEE. The CDR3 length is 15 residues. Trimming took 5 bases from V and 7 from J; bases not matched to a gene: 11. CDR3 nucleotides: TGTGCCAGCAGACTGCGGGGGGCTAGCGGGAATGAGCAGTTCTTC. This codes for CASRLRGASGNEQFF.

This clonotype has just a few counts. The chain uses TRBV2 and TRBJ1-5; 10 nucleotides agree with TRBD1. The V gene end was trimmed by 7 bases and the J gene end by 3 bases; junction bases not matched to a gene: 9. The CDR3 runs to 16 residues. CDR1 is SNHLY, CDR2 FYNNEI, per germline. For the CDR3, the DNA is TGTGCCAGCATTCCCGGGACAGGGGTCCCCAATCAGCCCCAGCATTTT. Its protein product is CASIPGTGVPNQPQHF.